The 23 T cell receptor beta chains below come from one sample, sequenced in a study of T cell responses to AZD1222 COVID-19 vaccine. Sequencing was performed with immunoSEQ multiplex PCR; in TCRdb, only in-frame clones are kept and a portion is missing. The repertoire holds 150,000 or so clones, with about 91% as singletons. The sample in question was peripheral blood, obtained on day 0 of AZD1222 vaccination. The receptors stem from an adult in good health.

The CDR3 spells CASSLGGGFTDTQYF. As DNA, the CDR3 is TGTGCCAGCAGCTTGGGGGGAGGGTTCACAGATACGCAGTATTTT. The V and J genes are TRBV11-3 and TRBJ2-3; 7 nucleotides line up with TRBD2. J lost 2 bases, V lost 3 bases, and 5 bases had no gene match. The CDR3 is 15 amino acids. Germline CDR1 reads SGHNT; CDR2 reads YENEEA.

The rearrangement joins TRBV3-1 (or the pseudogene TRBV3-2) to TRBJ2-7; 9 positions match TRBD1. Germline V lookup: CDR1 LGHDT, CDR2 YNNKEL (reference sequence). The CDR3 consists of 15 residues. J lost 1 base, V lost 1 base, and 2 bases had no gene match. Here the CDR3 reads CASSQADRGSYEQYF. CDR3 nucleotide sequence: TGTGCCAGCAGCCAAGCGGACAGGGGATCCTACGAGCAGTACTTC.

The chain recombines TRBV25-1 with TRBJ2-3; a possible D gene is TRBD1 (6 bases). This CDR3 has 13 amino acids. V was shortened by 6 bases and J by 3 bases, with 10 bases between the two germline ends. Germline CDR1 is MGHDK and CDR2 is SYGVNS. The CDR3, as DNA: TGTGCCAGCAGAAGGACAGCTACAGATACGCAGTATTTT. Translating it yields CASRRTATDTQYF.

This rearrangement joins TRBV4-3 to TRBJ1-3; D is unresolved. Germline V gene sequence: CDR1 LGHNA, CDR2 YSLEER. The CDR3 runs 16 residues. Between the trimmed V and J ends, which lost 0 bases and 0 bases, there was a span of 9 bases. CDR3 sequence reads: CASSQEWLSSGNTIYF. CDR3 bases: TGCGCCAGCAGCCAAGAATGGTTGAGCTCTGGAAACACCATATATTTT.

This rearrangement joins TRBV7-8 to TRBJ1-1; 8 nucleotides match TRBD1. Looked up from germline, CDR1 is SGHVS and CDR2 is FQNEAQ. V was pared by 5 bases and J by 11 bases, with 13 bases of the junction left unmatched. The CDR3 runs to 14 residues. The chain's CDR3 is CASSGQGMQDNAFF. The CDR3 nucleotides read TGTGCCAGCAGCGGACAGGGAATGCAAGATAATGCTTTCTTT.

The chain combines TRBV19 with TRBJ2-5; tentative D call: TRBD2 (6 bases). The CDR3 runs 14 residues. CDR1 and CDR2 from the germline V gene are LNHDA and SQIVND (reference sequence). Trimming took 4 bases from V and 0 from J, leaving 9 bases between them. This CDR3 is CASSRREHQETQYF. CDR3 sequence (DNA): TGTGCCAGTAGTAGGCGGGAACACCAAGAGACCCAGTACTTC.

The chain employs TRBV7-9 and TRBJ2-5; D is uncertain. V shed 3 bases and J shed 5 bases, with 10 bases lying between them. Germline V CDR1 and CDR2: SEHNR, FQNEAQ (reference sequence). The CDR3 contains 13 residues. CDR3 in DNA: TGTGCCAGCAGCTTGATTGCCCGTGAGACCCAGTACTTC. It specifies CASSLIARETQYF.

The chain uses TRBV19 and TRBJ1-2; 8 nucleotides align to TRBD1. V dropped 5 bases and J dropped 7; count of bases not matched to a gene: 9. The CDR3 spans 14 residues. Per germline, CDR1 LNHDA and CDR2 SQIVND (reference sequence). Written as DNA, the CDR3 is TGTGCCAGTAGTTCAGGACAGGGATTGGGTGGCTACACCTTC. It is translated as CASSSGQGLGGYTF. Filled out from reference TRBV19 and TRBJ1-2, the complete variable domain reads DGGITQSPKYLFRKEGQNVTLSCEQNLNHDAMYWYRQDPGQGLRLIYYSQIVNDFQKGDIAEGYSVSREKKESFPLTVTSAQKNPTAFYLCASSSGQGLGGYTFGSGTRLTVV.

CDR3: CASSRVVGTYGYTF. The CDR3 DNA is TGTGCCAGCAGCCGGGTTGTCGGAACCTATGGCTACACCTTC. J is TRBJ1-2 and V is TRBV14; D not resolved. CDR3 length: 14 residues. V was trimmed by 4 bases and J by 4 bases, leaving 13 bases between them. Germline-derived CDR1 and CDR2 are SGHDN and FVKESK.

V gene TRBV3-1 (or the pseudogene TRBV3-2) combines with J gene TRBJ2-3; 12 nucleotides align to TRBD2. The CDR3 sequence is 16 residues long. V trimming: 5 bases; J trimming: 0 bases; junction bases outside the gene matches: 3. Germline CDR1 is LGHDT and CDR2 is YNNKEL (reference sequence). CDR3 residues: CASSTGLAGSTDTQYF. The CDR3 nucleotides read TGTGCCAGCAGCACGGGACTAGCGGGTAGCACAGATACGCAGTATTTT.

This clone was counted a few times. The chain combines TRBV5-5 with TRBJ2-7, with TRBD2 as a possible D gene (6 bases). Germline V gene lookup returns CDR1 SGHKS and CDR2 YYEKEE (reference sequence). This CDR3 spans 14 amino acids. V gave up 3 bases and J gave up 1 base, with 11 bases separating them. This CDR3 reads CASSSGLASYEQYF. The DNA of the CDR3 is TGTGCCAGCAGCTCGGGACTTGCATCCTACGAGCAGTACTTC.

This rearrangement joins TRBV11-3 to TRBJ2-5; unclear D gene. The CDR3 runs to 16 residues. V lost 0 bases and J 0 bases, leaving 11 bases between the germline ends. In germline, CDR1 is SGHNT, CDR2 YENEEA. CDR3 DNA sequence: TGTGCCAGCAGCTTAGATCGCTCTGGGTACCAAGAGACCCAGTACTTC. Amino acid sequence: CASSLDRSGYQETQYF.

CDR3 sequence: CASSLRANEKLFF. DNA of the CDR3: TGTGCCAGCAGCTTACGCGCTAATGAAAAACTGTTTTTT. This chain connects TRBV7-3 to TRBJ1-4; D uncertain. Germline V gene sequence: CDR1 SGHTA, CDR2 FQGTGA. The CDR3 sequence is 13 residues long. V lost 2 bases and J lost 3, with 4 bases in between.

The V and J genes are TRBV19 and TRBJ1-3; 7 bases line up with TRBD1. CDR3 size: 15 residues. Germline CDR1 LNHDA, CDR2 SQIVND (reference sequence). V was pared by 5 bases and J by 4 bases, with 8 bases of the junction left unmatched. The CDR3 is CASSVHGTVGNTIYF. The CDR3 region has the DNA TGTGCCAGTAGTGTCCACGGGACAGTGGGAAACACCATATATTTT.

This chain links TRBV5-8 with TRBJ1-5, with D hard to call. The V gene's germline CDR1 is SGHTS and CDR2 YDEGEE. The CDR3 contains 12 residues. Trimming took off 9 bases at V and 3 bases at J, with 10 bases between the two ends. The chain's CDR3 is CATGRINQPQHF. The CDR3 DNA is TGTGCCACCGGACGGATCAATCAGCCCCAGCATTTT.

V usage is TRBV18 and J usage is TRBJ2-7; a possible D gene is TRBD1 (5 bases). This CDR3 is built from 17 residues. V shed 4 bases and J shed 0 bases, with 19 bases lying between them. CDR1 is KGHSH, CDR2 LQKENI, per germline. For the CDR3, the DNA is TGTGCCAGCTCACTCCCCTCTCCCAGACAGTACTCCTACGAGCAGTACTTC. Translated, it gives CASSLPSPRQYSYEQYF.

The rearrangement joins TRBV9 to TRBJ2-7, with no clear D. There are 11 residues in the CDR3. CDR1 and CDR2 from the germline V gene are SGDLS and YYNGEE. V was cut by 0 bases and J by 5 bases, with 3 bases left in between. The DNA for the CDR3 is TGTGCCAGCAGCGTAGGAGACGAGCAGTACTTC. It encodes CASSVGDEQYF.

The rearrangement uses TRBV2 and TRBJ1-2; D uncertain. CDR1 and CDR2 (germline): SNHLY, FYNNEI. CDR3 length equals 17 residues. Trimming cost V 2 bases and J 4 bases, with 20 bases left between them. CDR3 loop: CASSELRGGRSTYGYTF. The CDR3 DNA is TGTGCCAGCAGTGAACTCAGAGGAGGCAGGTCGACCTATGGCTACACCTTC.

This rearrangement joins TRBV5-6 to TRBJ2-2; D call uncertain. Trimming took off 1 base at V and 6 bases at J, with 4 bases between the two ends. The CDR3 runs to 12 residues. Germline V CDR1 and CDR2: SGHDT, YYEEEE. The CDR3 sequence: CASSLIAGELFF. The CDR3 DNA sequence: TGTGCCAGCAGCTTGATTGCCGGGGAGCTGTTTTTT.

The chain carries TRBV7-9 and TRBJ2-2; D is ambiguous. From germline, CDR1 is SEHNR and CDR2 FQNEAQ (reference sequence). The CDR3 extends over 15 amino acids. Trimming left V 10 bases short and J 0 bases short, with 15 bases between. CDR3: CANPPTGPNTGELFF. In DNA, the CDR3 is TGTGCCAACCCGCCAACGGGTCCGAACACCGGGGAGCTGTTTTTT. The full variable domain, completed using reference TRBV7-9 and TRBJ2-2, is DTGVSQNPRHKITKRGQNVTFRCDPISEHNRLYWYRQTLGQGPEFLTYFQNEAQLEKSRLLSDRFSAERPKGSFSTLEIQRTEQGDSAMYLCANPPTGPNTGELFFGEGSRLTVL.

The rearrangement links TRBV15 to TRBJ2-1, with unresolved D. The V end lost 0 bases, the J end lost 9 bases, and 9 bases lay between the germline ends. From germline, CDR1 is LNHNV and CDR2 YYDKDF (reference sequence). The CDR3 extends over 13 amino acids. The CDR3 DNA sequence: TGTGCCACCAGCAGAGATGGCTGGAGTGAGCAGTTCTTC. Translating it yields CATSRDGWSEQFF.

The rearrangement links TRBV6-5 to TRBJ1-5; 8 bases line up with TRBD1. Unmatched junction bases numbered 2, after V lost 4 bases and J lost 0 bases. The CDR3 is 15 amino acids. Germline assignment: CDR1 MNHEY and CDR2 SVGAGI. The CDR3 region is CASSSDRDSNQPQHF. The CDR3 coding sequence is TGTGCCAGCAGTTCGGACAGGGATAGCAATCAGCCCCAGCATTTT.

CDR3 sequence reads: CASSLIAVLAKNIQYF. The CDR3 nucleotides are TGTGCCAGCAGCTTAATAGCCGTCCTAGCCAAAAACATTCAGTACTTC. J is TRBJ2-4 and V is TRBV7-2, with no clear D. The CDR3 length is 16 residues. The V gene's germline CDR1 is SGHTA and CDR2 FQGNSA. Between the trimmed V and J ends, which lost 2 bases and 0 bases, there was a span of 11 bases.